This T cell receptor beta chain came from a study of cytomegalovirus exposure and HLA in healthy donors. Regarding the study as a whole: It was approximately 150 TCR beta chains that were listed as cytomegalovirus-associated. Later analysis showed TCR association rates varying by HLA locus, highest for DRB1 and lowest for HLA-C. A prior analysis recorded that most TCR beta V segments were productive about 87% or about 30% of the time.

This clone was recorded a few times. Antigen specificity is unknown. PCR used 60 Vbeta primers and 13 Jbeta primers. The protocol was immunoSEQ multiplex PCR, while the TCRdb copy is restricted to in-frame clones and leaves out a portion. The data show 50,000 to 60,000 clones, 65% to 85% seen once. CDR1 is SGHTA, CDR2 FQGNSA, per germline. This CDR3 spans 12 amino acids. Trimming took 5 bases from V and 4 from J, leaving 7 bases between them. The source is a man aged 18 to 30 in good health and CMV-seronegative. The J gene is TRBJ2-3, the V gene TRBV7-2; D is undetermined. Sequencing input: PBMCs. CDR3: CASSPTPDTQYF. CDR3 nucleotide sequence: TGTGCCAGCAGCCCTACCCCAGATACGCAGTATTTT.